This TCR beta chain was identified in a study of tumor-infiltrating lymphocytes in primary liver carcinoma. Extraction also yielded germline DNA, while blood RNA was obtained from unsorted whole blood. The CDR3 totals 15 residues. CDR1 and CDR2 from the germline V gene are MNHEY and SVGAGI. A primer in the constant region served to generate TCR beta cDNA from roughly 520 ng of total RNA. Libraries covering TCR beta were generated through three nested multiplex PCR rounds (using a slightly modified ARM-PCR). Rounds one and two of PCR, each of around 11 cycles, were primed with TRBV1-TRBV30 forward primers and a C-beta reverse primer. TCRdb analysed the multiplex PCR reads with MiXCR anew, one entry per CDR3 protein. The sample records approximately 330,000 distinct CDR3 sequences, about 61% being singletons. Concerning this clonotype: This sequence may be a read error, since a much larger clone differs from it by one base.

Sequencing was performed on peripheral blood. The V call is TRBV6-5, the J call TRBJ2-1; D unclear. This receptor was obtained from a man in his forties with primary liver carcinoma and hepatitis B virus infection. The CDR3: CASIDSGGSYSEQFF. The CDR3 DNA reads TGTGCCAGCATCGACTCGGGTGGCTCCTACAGTGAGCAGTTCTTC.